Listed below are T cell receptor beta chains from one sample, sequenced in a study of T cell repertoires in cytomegalovirus infection. MiXCR was run by TCRdb on the reads, yielding one entry per CDR3 protein. The data hold some 590,000 distinct CDR3 sequences, with under 45% observed a single time. These receptors have no identified antigens. The material sequenced was cultured PBMCs, taken from culture after CMV antigen stimulation. These TCRs come from a human donor in good health (CMV status not recorded). Some clones in this sample may be carry-over from other donors' samples. Each CDR3 is given with its conserved first and last residue. D genes are given only for firm matches. Size is stated for part of the rows, as once, few or many counts, or as a class when the clone is expanded.

V	size	J	D	CDR3	DNA
TRBV5-4	few	TRBJ2-7	-	CASSLAAGEQYF	TGTGCCAGCAGCTTGGCGGCAGGGGAGCAGTACTTC
TRBV11-2	-	TRBJ1-2	-	CASSSLRGNYGYTF	TGTGCCAGCAGCTCCCTCAGGGGTAACTATGGCTACACCTTC
TRBV6-4	-	TRBJ1-6	-	CASRQGLNSPLHF	TGTGCCAGCAGACAGGGATTGAATTCACCCCTCCACTTT
TRBV7-4	-	TRBJ2-3	-	CASSRLTPPQYF	TGTGCCAGCAGCCGACTAACCCCCCCGCAGTATTTT
TRBV6-2/TRBV6-3	-	TRBJ2-1	TRBD2	CASSYDIAGGYNEQFF	TGTGCCAGCAGTTACGACATAGCGGGAGGGTACAATGAGCAGTTCTTC
TRBV19	-	TRBJ2-3	TRBD2	CASSASGRADTQYF	TGTGCCAGTAGCGCGAGCGGGAGGGCAGATACGCAGTATTTT
TRBV7-9	-	TRBJ2-7	-	CASSSFRVSIYEQYF	TGTGCCAGCAGCTCCTTCCGGGTATCAATCTACGAGCAGTACTTC
TRBV7-6	few	TRBJ2-7	-	CASSLERVPYEQYF	TGTGCCAGCAGCTTAGAACGGGTCCCCTACGAGCAGTACTTC
TRBV7-8	few	TRBJ2-5	-	CASSFKRETQYF	TGTGCCAGCAGCTTCAAACGGGAGACCCAGTACTTC
TRBV28	few	TRBJ2-1	-	CASSSGGGMSEQFF	TGTGCCAGCAGTTCGGGTGGGGGGATGAGTGAGCAGTTCTTC
TRBV2	-	TRBJ1-4	-	CASRAMSYNAATNEKLFF	TGTGCCAGCAGGGCCATGTCCTATAATGCTGCAACTAATGAAAAACTGTTTTTT
TRBV12-3/TRBV12-4	many	TRBJ2-1	-	CASSRSSYNEQFF	TGTGCCAGCAGCCGCAGCTCCTACAATGAGCAGTTCTTC
TRBV4-1	-	TRBJ2-1	TRBD2	CASSPAGGLYSYNEQFF	TGCGCCAGCAGCCCAGCGGGGGGACTTTACTCCTACAATGAGCAGTTCTTC
TRBV7-8	-	TRBJ2-7	-	CASSLGLRGNEQYF	TGTGCCAGCAGCTTGGGACTCCGGGGTAACGAGCAGTACTTC
TRBV7-2	few	TRBJ2-5	TRBD2	CASSRGLAGLQETQYF	TGTGCCAGCAGTCGGGGACTAGCGGGATTACAAGAGACCCAGTACTTC
TRBV19	-	TRBJ1-2	TRBD1	CASSTGQGHGYTF	TGTGCCAGTAGTACCGGACAGGGTCATGGCTACACCTTC
TRBV28	-	TRBJ1-2	TRBD1	CASSWAGTANYGYTF	TGTGCCAGCAGTTGGGCGGGGACAGCTAACTATGGCTACACCTTC
TRBV19	-	TRBJ1-1	-	CASRLRYLNTEAFF	TGTGCCAGTAGATTGAGGTACCTGAACACTGAAGCTTTCTTT
TRBV6-1	few	TRBJ2-7	TRBD1	CATSDRGSYEQYF	TGTGCCACCTCGGACAGGGGCTCCTACGAGCAGTACTTC
TRBV27	few	TRBJ2-1	TRBD2	CASSLYSGTSGRGNEQFF	TGTGCCAGCAGTTTATATTCCGGGACTAGCGGGAGGGGTAATGAGCAGTTCTTC
TRBV2	few	TRBJ2-5	-	CASSEVTVQETQYF	TGTGCCAGCAGTGAAGTAACAGTCCAAGAGACCCAGTACTTC
TRBV12-3/TRBV12-4	-	TRBJ1-2	-	CASSTDRLGIFYGYTF	TGTGCCAGCAGTACTGACAGGCTCGGGATTTTCTATGGCTACACCTTC
TRBV19	-	TRBJ1-2	-	CASSMGEGDGGYTF	TGTGCCAGTAGTATGGGTGAAGGGGACGGTGGCTACACCTTC
TRBV11-3	few	TRBJ2-2	TRBD2	CASSHGGRDERTGELFF	TGTGCCAGCAGCCACGGGGGGAGGGACGAAAGAACCGGGGAGCTGTTTTTT
TRBV5-1	few	TRBJ2-5	-	CASSLVRYQETQYF	TGCGCCAGCAGCTTGGTGCGGTATCAAGAGACCCAGTACTTC
TRBV7-2	few	TRBJ2-5	TRBD1	CASSTTWTGGFNWETQYF	TGTGCCAGCAGCACGACTTGGACAGGGGGCTTTAATTGGGAGACCCAGTACTTC
TRBV5-1	-	TRBJ1-1	-	CASSNAGQRTEAFF	TGCGCCAGCAGCAACGCCGGACAACGCACTGAAGCTTTCTTT
TRBV3-1	-	TRBJ1-1	TRBD1	CASSQDFGQGAAEAFF	TGTGCCAGCAGCCAAGATTTCGGACAGGGGGCCGCTGAAGCTTTCTTT
TRBV7-4	few	TRBJ2-5	-	CASIRTAPQETQYF	TGTGCCAGCATCAGGACGGCCCCCCAAGAGACCCAGTACTTC
TRBV6-6	-	TRBJ2-7	TRBD2	CASSGTSRASYEQYF	TGTGCCAGCAGTGGGACTAGCAGAGCCTCCTACGAGCAGTACTTC
TRBV28	few	TRBJ1-4	TRBD1	CASVQGATNEKLFF	TGTGCCAGCGTACAGGGGGCAACTAATGAAAAACTGTTTTTT
TRBV4-1	-	TRBJ1-5	-	CASSRGQNQPQHF	TGCGCCAGCAGCCGCGGACAGAATCAGCCCCAGCATTTT
TRBV13	-	TRBJ1-5	-	CASSLGRRYSNQPQHF	TGTGCCAGCAGCTTAGGTCGGAGATATAGCAATCAGCCCCAGCATTTT
TRBV6-6	-	TRBJ2-7	-	CATSWDGFYEQYF	TGTGCCACTTCCTGGGACGGCTTCTACGAGCAGTACTTC
TRBV19	-	TRBJ1-2	TRBD1	CASSGWTGAYGYTF	TGTGCCAGTAGTGGTTGGACAGGGGCCTATGGCTACACCTTC